These 22 T cell receptor beta chains share one sample of origin, sequenced in a study of shared clonotypes between healthy human individuals. Produced via immunoSEQ multiplex PCR; TCRdb's table is partial and in-frame only. The data show approximately 2.5 million clones, around 90% seen once. Material for sequencing was naive CD4+ T cells sorted from blood. Noted subset: CD45RA+ positively selected. The source of these receptors is a man between 18 and 29 years old in good health.

V gene TRBV9 combines with J gene TRBJ2-4; 16 bases are a match to TRBD2. The CDR3 is 19 residues long. From germline, CDR1 is SGDLS and CDR2 YYNGEE. The junction had 9 bases not matched to a gene; V was cut back by 4 bases and J by 2 bases. In DNA, the CDR3 is TGTGCCAGCAGCCCAGGGACTAGCGGGGGGGTTAAAACCAAAAACATTCAGTACTTC. Translated, it gives CASSPGTSGGVKTKNIQYF. Drawing the rest from reference TRBV9 and TRBJ2-4, the complete variable domain is DSGVTQTPKHLITATGQRVTLRCSPRSGDLSVYWYQQSLDQGLQFLIQYYNGEERAKGNILERFSAQQFPDLHSELNLSSLELGDSALYFCASSPGTSGGVKTKNIQYFGAGTRLSVL.

The chain has TRBV5-1 and TRBJ1-4; D is possibly TRBD1 (6 bases). CDR3 size: 16 residues. Trimming removed 3 bases from V and 0 bases from J, with 12 bases in between. CDR1 is SGHRS and CDR2 is YFSETQ in the germline V gene. CDR3: CASSSGGAATNEKLFF. The CDR3 DNA reads TGCGCCAGCAGCTCCGGGGGGGCTGCAACTAATGAAAAACTGTTTTTT.

The J gene is TRBJ2-5, the V gene TRBV19; D may be TRBD1 or TRBD2 (6 bases each). In germline, CDR1 is LNHDA, CDR2 SQIVND (reference sequence). Trimming took 4 bases from V and 5 from J, leaving 11 bases between them. CDR3 length: 13 amino acids. The CDR3 reads CASSTQGGETQYF. In DNA, the CDR3 is TGTGCCAGTAGTACACAGGGAGGTGAGACCCAGTACTTC.

The V gene is TRBV14, the J gene TRBJ1-6; D is unclear. The CDR3 sequence is 14 residues long. V lost 0 bases and J lost 14, with 14 bases in between. Germline V gene sequence: CDR1 SGHDN, CDR2 FVKESK. The CDR3 DNA reads TGTGCCAGCAGCCAAGATACCAGCGACTTGACCCTCCACTTT. Protein: CASSQDTSDLTLHF.

J is TRBJ1-2 and V is TRBV28; 7 positions match TRBD1. The CDR3 spans 15 residues. V dropped 4 bases and J dropped 3; count of bases not matched to a gene: 8. The germline CDR1 and CDR2 sequences are MDHEN and SYDVKM. The CDR3 coding sequence is TGTGCCAGCAGTTCCCCCAGGGGGAATTACTATGGCTACACCTTC. Its protein product is CASSSPRGNYYGYTF.

As for this clone: This same CDR3 is encoded by further DNA sequences in the sample. The J gene is TRBJ2-7, the V gene TRBV7-9; D not certain. CDR3 length equals 14 residues. CDR1 and CDR2 (germline): SEHNR, FQNEAQ (reference sequence). With 0 bases removed from V and 0 bases from J, the gap between germline ends came to 6 bases. The chain's CDR3 is CASSLAGVSYEQYF. The CDR3 nucleotides read TGTGCCAGCAGCTTAGCTGGGGTCTCCTACGAGCAGTACTTC. The variable domain in full, with the rest retrieved from reference TRBV7-9 and TRBJ2-7, is DTGVSQNPRHKITKRGQNVTFRCDPISEHNRLYWYRQTLGQGPEFLTYFQNEAQLEKSRLLSDRFSAERPKGSFSTLEIQRTEQGDSAMYLCASSLAGVSYEQYFGPGTRLTVT.

The rearrangement joins TRBV19 to TRBJ1-5; 7 bases fit TRBD1. V was clipped by 7 bases and J by 5 bases; unmatched bases: 8. CDR3 length: 14 residues. CDR1 LNHDA and CDR2 SQIVND come from the germline V gene (reference sequence). This CDR3 reads CASTPDDRDQPQHF. The CDR3 DNA reads TGTGCCAGTACCCCCGACGACAGGGATCAGCCCCAGCATTTT.

This chain uses TRBV27 with TRBJ1-5; tentatively, D is TRBD1 (6 bases). The ends were cut back, 10 bases at V and 1 base at J, with 17 bases in the middle. This CDR3 is built from 15 residues. Per the germline V gene, CDR1 is MNHEY and CDR2 is SMNVEV (reference sequence). The CDR3 region is CATWGGPGSNQPQHF. The CDR3 DNA follows: TGTGCCACTTGGGGGGGGCCCGGGAGCAATCAGCCCCAGCATTTT.

This clone was recorded once. This chain joins TRBV7-9 and TRBJ2-2, with a tentative D call TRBD2 (6 bases). This CDR3 has 16 residues. From germline, CDR1 is SEHNR and CDR2 FQNEAQ (reference sequence). Trimming shortened V by 5 bases and J by 7 bases, and 20 bases separated the two germline ends. CDR3 DNA: TGTGCCAGCAGCAGACTTAGCGGCGCCGGAGGCGGGGAGCTGTTTTTT. Protein: CASSRLSGAGGGELFF.

This chain joins TRBV5-5 and TRBJ2-5, with D possibly matching TRBD2 (5 bases). The V and J ends lost 1 base and 1 base respectively, with 8 bases between them. Germline-derived CDR1 and CDR2 are SGHKS and YYEKEE (reference sequence). The CDR3 sequence is 14 residues long. In DNA form, the CDR3 reads TGTGCCAGCAGCTTGCAAGGGAGCCAAGAGACCCAGTACTTC. This codes for CASSLQGSQETQYF.

CDR3 nucleotides: TGTGCCAGCAACCTCAATTGGGTGGTCACCGGGGAGCTGTTTTTT. This encodes CASNLNWVVTGELFF. This chain connects TRBV6-1 to TRBJ2-2, with unresolved D. The CDR3 spans 15 residues. The V and J ends lost 7 bases and 4 bases respectively, with 16 bases between them. The V gene's germline CDR1 is MNHNS and CDR2 SASEGT.

A note on this clone: Other DNA variants within this sample encode the same CDR3. This chain links TRBV6-5 with TRBJ2-7, with D maybe TRBD1 (5 bases). The germline V gene has CDR1 MNHEY and CDR2 SVGAGI. The CDR3 is 14 residues long. Trimming shortened V by 0 bases and J by 2 bases, and 8 bases separated the two germline ends. The CDR3 DNA sequence: TGTGCCAGCAGTTACTCTCAGGGCACCTACGAGCAGTACTTC. Its translation: CASSYSQGTYEQYF.

The rearrangement joins TRBV12-1 to TRBJ2-7; TRBD1, the table's D call, lacks a check against the DNA. TRBV12-1 is described as a pseudogene. The CDR3 spans 12 residues. CDR3 residues: CASRDRQPEQYF. CDR3 bases: TGTGCCAGCAGGGATAGACAGCCCGAGCAGTACTTC.

The rearrangement joins TRBV5-1 to TRBJ2-1, with D tentatively TRBD2 (5 bases). The CDR3 has 13 residues. Germline CDR1 and CDR2: SGHRS and YFSETQ. Trimming cost V 0 bases and J 9 bases, with 10 bases left between them. As DNA, the CDR3 is TGCGCCAGCAGCTTGGCCCTAGAGGGTGAGCAGTTCTTC. Its translation: CASSLALEGEQFF.

This clone has only one observation. The chain recombines TRBV6-5 with TRBJ1-2, with TRBD1 matching over 7 bases. J was trimmed by 10 bases and V by 4 bases; bases with no gene match: 3. Germline V CDR1 and CDR2: MNHEY, SVGAGI. The CDR3 is 11 residues long. The CDR3 region is CASSWGQYYTF. CDR3 coding DNA: TGTGCCAGCAGTTGGGGACAGTACTACACCTTC.

This rearrangement joins TRBV4-3 to TRBJ2-3; TRBD2 agrees at 8 bases. Germline-derived CDR1 and CDR2 are LGHNA and YSLEER. The CDR3 contains 16 residues. Trimming cost V 1 base and J 0 bases; bases outside gene matches: 3. CDR3 DNA: TGCGCCAGCAGCCAAGTCGCGGGAGGTAGCACAGATACGCAGTATTTT. Protein sequence: CASSQVAGGSTDTQYF.

This clone was observed once. Other DNA sequences within the sample encode an identical CDR3. The chain joins TRBV5-1 to TRBJ2-3, with a possible D match to TRBD2 (6 bases). The CDR3 extends over 14 amino acids. Looked up from germline, CDR1 is SGHRS and CDR2 is YFSETQ. V was trimmed by 3 bases and J by 5 bases, leaving 13 bases between them. The CDR3 nucleotides read TGCGCCAGCAGCTCGGGACCCGGGGGAGATACGCAGTATTTT. It codes for CASSSGPGGDTQYF.

This chain connects TRBV27 to TRBJ2-1; D perhaps matches TRBD2 (5 bases). The germline V gene has CDR1 MNHEY and CDR2 SMNVEV (reference sequence). V lost 2 bases, J lost 4 bases, and 12 bases lay in between. The CDR3 covers 15 residues. Here the CDR3 reads CASSLEGLYYNEQFF. As DNA, the CDR3 is TGTGCCAGCAGTTTAGAAGGACTGTATTACAATGAGCAGTTCTTC.

Worth noting for this clone: The sample holds other DNA sequences that translate to the same CDR3. This chain connects TRBV4-1 to TRBJ2-7; D is perhaps TRBD1 (5 bases). The V end was cut by 4 bases, the J end by 3 bases, with 13 bases between. The CDR3 consists of 14 residues. Germline-derived CDR1 and CDR2 are MGHRA and YSYEKL. The CDR3 is CASSPLGVSYEQYF. The CDR3 DNA reads as TGCGCCAGCAGCCCGCTAGGGGTAAGCTACGAGCAGTACTTC.

This sequence joins TRBV9 and TRBJ2-3; possible D gene TRBD2, 6 bases. There are 18 residues in the CDR3. Germline CDR1 SGDLS, CDR2 YYNGEE. The V gene lost 3 bases and the J gene lost 0 bases, with 20 bases spanning the gap. In DNA form, the CDR3 reads TGTGCCAGCAGCGCGGGCCCATCGGGAGTTTCTAGCACAGATACGCAGTATTTT. Its protein product is CASSAGPSGVSSTDTQYF.

The genes are TRBV5-1 and TRBJ2-3; 8 bases map to TRBD1. The ends lost 4 bases at V and 0 bases at J; junction bases unmatched: 4. This CDR3 is built from 15 residues. Germline assignment: CDR1 SGHRS and CDR2 YFSETQ. CDR3 nucleotide sequence: TGCGCCAGCAGCCCAGGGGGCTCTAGCACAGATACGCAGTATTTT. It translates to CASSPGGSSTDTQYF.

The table lists this clone with a count of one. This chain joins TRBV4-1 and TRBJ1-3; no clear D. The ends were cut back, 5 bases at V and 0 bases at J, with 17 bases in the middle. The CDR3 has 17 residues. In germline, CDR1 is MGHRA, CDR2 YSYEKL. The CDR3 DNA is TGCGCCAGCAGCTTTCCCGGGTCTCGGGACTCTGGAAACACCATATATTTT. The encoded protein is CASSFPGSRDSGNTIYF.